This is a list of T cell receptor beta chains from one sample in a study of T cells in Graves' hyperthyroidism and ophthalmopathy. TCRdb independently ran MiXCR on the multiplex PCR reads; one entry per CDR3 protein. This sample yields a few hundred thousand distinct CDR3 sequences, of which about 15% are seen a single time; roughly 33% belongs to the top ten. The sequenced sample was blood. These receptors came from a woman in her twenties or thirties with Graves' hyperthyroidism. CDR3s include the opening cysteine and the closing phenylalanine or tryptophan. The D gene is left open where the match is weak. Not every row has a clone size; where given, it reads once, few, many or a size class.

j_call | clone_size | d_call | v_call | cdr3_aa | cdr3_nt
TRBJ2-7 | many | TRBD1 | TRBV11-2 | CASSYGTGHYEQYF | TGTGCCAGCAGCTACGGGACAGGCCATTACGAGCAGTACTTC
TRBJ1-6 | many | - | TRBV6-2/TRBV6-3 | CASSYLDGRNSPLHF | TGTGCCAGCAGTTACCTAGACGGGAGAAATTCACCCCTCCACTTT
TRBJ2-1 | many | - | TRBV18 | CASSEVLGNSYNEQFF | TGTGCCAGCTCCGAGGTGCTAGGAAACTCCTACAATGAGCAGTTCTTC
TRBJ1-1 | many | TRBD1 | TRBV12-3/TRBV12-4 | CASSPRTGTGEAFF | TGTGCCAGCAGCCCTAGAACAGGGACAGGTGAAGCTTTCTTT
TRBJ1-5 | - | - | TRBV7-9 | CASSLDSRINQPQHF | TGTGCCAGCAGCTTAGATAGTCGGATCAATCAGCCCCAGCATTTT
TRBJ2-5 | many | TRBD2 | TRBV7-9 | CASSSGTSGSVQTQYF | TGTGCCAGCAGCTCAGGGACTAGCGGGAGCGTACAGACCCAGTACTTC
TRBJ2-3 | few | TRBD2 | TRBV7-6 | CASSLAGGLDTQYF | TGTGCCAGCAGCTTAGCGGGAGGGTTGGATACGCAGTATTTT
TRBJ1-4 | many | - | TRBV20-1 | CSARGVEDEKLFF | TGCAGTGCTAGGGGGGTAGAGGATGAAAAACTGTTTTTT
TRBJ2-1 | many | - | TRBV20-1 | CSARSTGLGYNEQFF | TGCAGTGCTCGTAGTACGGGTTTAGGGTACAATGAGCAGTTCTTC
TRBJ2-5 | few | - | TRBV16 | CASSQPEDYQETQYF | TGTGCCAGCAGCCAACCCGAGGACTACCAAGAGACCCAGTACTTC
TRBJ1-1 | many | - | TRBV6-1 | CASTSAGLNTEAFF | TGTGCCAGCACAAGCGCAGGGTTGAACACTGAAGCTTTCTTT
TRBJ1-2 | - | - | TRBV20-1 | CSTWEALGIEDYGYTF | TGCAGCACCTGGGAGGCCTTAGGGATCGAGGACTATGGCTACACCTTC
TRBJ2-1 | - | - | TRBV30 | CAWSLGTRNEQFF | TGTGCCTGGAGTCTGGGGACGCGGAATGAGCAGTTCTTC
TRBJ2-7 | many | - | TRBV13 | CASSPSPGRHYEQYF | TGTGCCAGCAGCCCCAGTCCAGGGCGCCACTACGAGCAGTACTTC
TRBJ2-1 | few | - | TRBV2 | CASSLNIEQFF | TGTGCCAGCAGCCTAAATATTGAGCAGTTCTTC
TRBJ2-1 | many | TRBD2 | TRBV14 | CASSQEGTSGRVWNEQFF | TGTGCCAGCAGCCAAGAAGGGACTAGCGGGAGGGTCTGGAATGAGCAGTTCTTC
TRBJ2-3 | many | - | TRBV7-9 | CASSLGQGWTDTQYF | TGTGCCAGCAGCTTAGGGCAGGGTTGGACAGATACGCAGTATTTT
TRBJ1-1 | many | - | TRBV4-1 | CASSQERVANTEAFF | TGCGCCAGCAGCCAAGAAAGGGTAGCTAACACTGAAGCTTTCTTT
TRBJ1-1 | many | - | TRBV27 | CASLRTQLGNTEAFF | TGTGCCAGCCTAAGGACTCAACTTGGGAACACTGAAGCTTTCTTT
TRBJ2-5 | - | - | TRBV20-1 | CSAKTRVVETQYF | TGCAGTGCTAAAACCAGGGTGGTTGAGACCCAGTACTTC
TRBJ1-2 | many | - | TRBV3-1 | CASRTKGDYGYTF | TGTGCCAGCAGAACCAAGGGGGACTATGGCTACACCTTC
TRBJ1-1 | - | - | TRBV7-9 | CASSLLEWNTEAFF | TGTGCCAGCAGCTTACTGGAATGGAACACTGAAGCTTTCTTT
TRBJ2-1 | many | TRBD1 | TRBV7-2 | CASSTPGQGHKSSYNEQFF | TGTGCCAGCAGCACACCGGGACAGGGGCACAAGAGCTCCTACAATGAGCAGTTCTTC
TRBJ2-5 | many | - | TRBV5-1 | CASSLQSLTETQYF | TGCGCCAGCAGCTTGCAGAGCCTCACTGAGACCCAGTACTTC
TRBJ2-1 | - | - | TRBV20-1 | CSASPGGSYNEQFF | TGCAGTGCTAGTCCCGGGGGCTCCTACAATGAGCAGTTCTTC
TRBJ2-5 | - | - | TRBV20-1 | CSAGPGTRGETQYF | TGCAGTGCAGGGCCGGGGACCCGCGGGGAGACCCAGTACTTC
TRBJ2-7 | many | TRBD2 | TRBV28 | CASWSSGSLRVQYF | TGTGCCAGCTGGTCGAGCGGGAGCCTCAGGGTGCAGTACTTC
TRBJ1-5 | many | - | TRBV18 | CASSPPGSNQPQHF | TGTGCCAGCTCACCCCCGGGGTCCAATCAGCCCCAGCATTTT
TRBJ1-5 | - | - | TRBV5-1 | CASSLGAGDQPQHF | TGCGCCAGCAGCTTGGGGGCAGGAGATCAGCCCCAGCATTTT
TRBJ2-7 | many | TRBD2 | TRBV5-1 | CASSDSASGRNYEQYF | TGCGCCAGCAGCGATTCCGCTAGCGGGAGGAACTACGAGCAGTACTTC
TRBJ2-3 | - | - | TRBV29-1 | CSGKFAGTDTQYF | TGCAGCGGCAAGTTTGCGGGCACAGATACGCAGTATTTT
TRBJ2-6 | - | - | TRBV6-1 | CASTDGGPPSGANVLTF | TGTGCCAGCACCGACGGGGGTCCCCCCTCTGGGGCCAACGTCCTGACTTTC
TRBJ2-2 | few | TRBD1 | TRBV7-2 | CASRGQLSGELFF | TGTGCCAGCAGGGGACAGCTCTCCGGGGAGCTGTTTTTT
TRBJ2-2 | - | TRBD2 | TRBV6-2/TRBV6-3 | CASTPGLAGAGTGELFF | TGTGCCAGCACCCCGGGACTAGCGGGAGCGGGCACCGGGGAGCTGTTTTTT
TRBJ2-7 | many | - | TRBV3-1 | CASSQVGQRAGTGEQYF | TGTGCCAGCAGCCAAGTCGGCCAGAGGGCAGGGACGGGAGAGCAGTACTTC
TRBJ1-1 | once | - | TRBV6-1 | CASSEIQGTEAFF | TGTGCCAGCAGTGAAATACAGGGTACTGAAGCTTTCTTT
TRBJ2-7 | - | - | TRBV10-3 | CAISESVSASPYEQYF | TGTGCCATCAGTGAGTCCGTTTCTGCCTCTCCCTACGAGCAGTACTTC
TRBJ2-7 | - | TRBD2 | TRBV4-1 | CASSQNLAGEGYEQYF | TGCGCCAGCAGCCAAAACCTAGCGGGAGAGGGCTACGAGCAGTACTTC
TRBJ1-5 | few | - | TRBV2 | CASTRNYNQPQHF | TGTGCCAGCACGCGGAACTACAATCAGCCCCAGCATTTT
TRBJ1-3 | - | TRBD1 | TRBV5-1 | CASSFTTGTGNTIYF | TGCGCCAGCAGCTTTACGACAGGGACTGGAAACACCATATATTTT
TRBJ1-1 | - | - | TRBV9 | CASSATSYTEAFF | TGTGCCAGCAGCGCGACCTCGTACACTGAAGCTTTCTTT